This record covers a single T cell receptor (beta chain). This entry comes from a study of blood T cell repertoires in COVID-19. Study-level background: Researchers got acute and convalescent COVID-19 samples from the United States, Italy and Spain.

Original processing methods: Reference gene primers were amplified, and this amplification served to estimate nucleated cell counts. Profiling relied on immunoSEQ multiplex PCR, and the TCRdb table lists in-frame clones only, not all of them. For V, J and clone size, that table is used; D and trimming come from the DNA. This sample carries roughly 39,000 clones, roughly 85% of them seen once, and the ten largest clones take 3.5% to 4.5%. CDR3 length: 15 amino acids. V shed 0 bases, J shed 8 bases, and the junction held 2 bases outside the gene matches. Germline V lookup: CDR1 MGHRA, CDR2 YSYEKL. Sequenced material: peripheral blood. The origin of this receptor is a man aged 55 to 70 with acute or convalescent COVID-19. This chain uses TRBV4-1 with TRBJ1-4, with 11 positions matching TRBD1. The CDR3 nucleotides read TGCGCCAGCAGCCAAGAAGGGACAGGGGGGGAAAAACTGTTTTTT. Translated, it gives CASSQEGTGGEKLFF.